The present TCR beta chain was sequenced within a study of cytomegalovirus exposure and HLA in healthy donors. Germline V gene data show CDR1 as SGHTA and CDR2 as FQGNSA. With V trimmed by 7 bases and J by 0 bases, 7 bases remained unmatched. This CDR3 is 16 amino acids long. Only in-frame clones appear in the TCRdb table, and some are missing; sequencing was by immunoSEQ multiplex PCR. The sample yields 200,000 to 300,000 clones, approximately 87% seen once. This receptor was taken from a man aged 18 to 29 in good health and CMV-seronegative. Sequenced sample: PBMCs. This sequence joins TRBV7-2 and TRBJ2-3, with 10 bases that match TRBD2. CDR3 loop: CASTFGAGGSTDTQYF. DNA for the CDR3: TGTGCCAGCACCTTCGGAGCGGGGGGGAGCACAGATACGCAGTATTTT.